The rows below give T cell receptor beta chains drawn from one sample of a study of siplizumab effects on memory and regulatory T cells. Assay: immunoSEQ multiplex PCR; the TCRdb copy retains only in-frame clones and omits some. The table shows about 100,000 clones, with around 92% occurring only once. Sequencing was carried out using CD4+ T cells sorted from blood. The receptors originated from a human donor in good health. Both conserved end residues are part of each CDR3. D genes are given only for firm matches. Clone size is shown for a subset of rows, as once, few, many or a class of expanded clone.

j_call,v_call,clone_size,d_call,cdr3_nt,cdr3_aa
TRBJ2-7,TRBV30,NA,TRBD2,TGTGCCTGGACTCCCTTAGCGGGGACTCGGTACGAGCAGTACTTC,CAWTPLAGTRYEQYF
TRBJ1-1,TRBV30,NA,NA,TGTGCCTGGAGTCCAGGGGTTGTCCGCCAAGCTTTCTTT,CAWSPGVVRQAFF
TRBJ2-1,TRBV7-3,NA,TRBD2,TGTGCCAGCAGCTTACAGCGGGGGGGCTTCAATGAGCAGTTCTTC,CASSLQRGGFNEQFF
TRBJ2-3,TRBV11-3,NA,NA,TGTGCCAGCAGCTTAGAGGGGGGGCCCTCAGATACGCAGTATTTT,CASSLEGGPSDTQYF
TRBJ1-1,TRBV19,NA,TRBD1,TGTGCCAGTAGACGACAGGGGGGGAACACTGAAGCTTTCTTT,CASRRQGGNTEAFF
TRBJ1-1,TRBV5-6,NA,NA,TGTGCCAGCAGCTTGGTTGCATCGGGGACGAACACTGAAGCTTTCTTT,CASSLVASGTNTEAFF
TRBJ2-3,TRBV6-1,NA,NA,TGTGCCAGCAGTGAAATGGTGGGTCGCACAGATACGCAGTATTTT,CASSEMVGRTDTQYF
TRBJ1-1,TRBV18,NA,NA,TGTGCCAGCTCACCGACCCGGGGGGGGGACACTGAAGCTTTCTTT,CASSPTRGGDTEAFF
TRBJ1-2,TRBV2,once,NA,TGTGCCAGCAGTGAAGCGTGGGCGGGGGCCCTAGCTAACTATGGCTACACCTTC,CASSEAWAGALANYGYTF
TRBJ1-1,TRBV23-1,NA,NA,TGCGCCAGCAGTCAATCGTCAGGCAGGAATGAAGCTTTCTTT,CASSQSSGRNEAFF
TRBJ1-1,TRBV18,NA,TRBD1,TGTGCCAGCTCACCATTGACAGGGAGGAATGGAGAAGCTTTCTTT,CASSPLTGRNGEAFF
TRBJ1-3,TRBV7-2,NA,NA,TGTGCCAGCAGCTTAGTACGGCTTGGAAACACCATATATTTT,CASSLVRLGNTIYF
TRBJ1-1,TRBV5-6,NA,TRBD1,TGTGCCAGCAGCCGAACGACAGGGTTGAACACTGAAGCTTTCTTT,CASSRTTGLNTEAFF
TRBJ1-2,TRBV19,NA,NA,TGTGCCAGTAGTAATGGGTTTTGGTATGGCTACACCTTC,CASSNGFWYGYTF
TRBJ2-6,TRBV11-2,NA,TRBD1,TGTGCCAGCAGCCCGGGACAGGCCGGGGTCCTGACTTTC,CASSPGQAGVLTF
TRBJ1-1,TRBV7-3,NA,NA,TGTGCCAGCAGCCTACAGGGACCCGCGTGGGTCACTGAAGCTTTCTTT,CASSLQGPAWVTEAFF
TRBJ1-4,TRBV7-9,NA,NA,TGTGCCAGCAGCCTTACAGGGTCTAATGAAAAACTGTTTTTT,CASSLTGSNEKLFF
TRBJ2-1,TRBV28,NA,TRBD2,TGTGCCAGCAGTTTTTTGGGGGTGGGCGGGGGTTACTACAATGAGCAGTTCTTC,CASSFLGVGGGYYNEQFF
TRBJ2-5,TRBV5-1,NA,TRBD2,TGCGCCAGCAGCTTGTCCGGGGGGAAGCAAGAGACCCAGTACTTC,CASSLSGGKQETQYF
TRBJ2-7,TRBV6-5,NA,TRBD1,TGTGCCAGCAGTTCCCGGGACAGGGGACTCTACGAGCAGTACTTC,CASSSRDRGLYEQYF
TRBJ1-5,TRBV30,NA,NA,TGTGCCTGGAGTCCCCAAAGAGGCCCGGGGAGCAATCAGCCCCAGCATTTT,CAWSPQRGPGSNQPQHF
TRBJ2-3,TRBV9,once,NA,TGTGCCAGCAGCATTCTCTGGGGGGACGGTACGCAGTATTTT,CASSILWGDGTQYF
TRBJ2-2,TRBV27,NA,TRBD2,TGTGCCATCTATAGCGGGGGGCGGACCGGGGAGCTGTTTTTT,CAIYSGGRTGELFF
TRBJ1-1,TRBV29-1,NA,NA,TGCAGCGACCGGGGCTATACCACTGAAGCTTTCTTT,CSDRGYTTEAFF